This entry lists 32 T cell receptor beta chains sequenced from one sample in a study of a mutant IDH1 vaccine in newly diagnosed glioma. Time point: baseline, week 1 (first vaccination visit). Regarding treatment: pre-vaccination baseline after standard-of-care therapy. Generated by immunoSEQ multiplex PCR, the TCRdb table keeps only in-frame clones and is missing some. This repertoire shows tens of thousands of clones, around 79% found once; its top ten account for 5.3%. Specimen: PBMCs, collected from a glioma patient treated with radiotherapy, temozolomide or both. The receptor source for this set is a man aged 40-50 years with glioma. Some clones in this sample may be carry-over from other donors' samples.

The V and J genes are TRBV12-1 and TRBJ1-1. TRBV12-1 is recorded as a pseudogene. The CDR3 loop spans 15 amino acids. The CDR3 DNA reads TGTGCCAGCAGCTCCGCGGTACTAATGAACACTGAAGCTTTCTTT. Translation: CASSSAVLMNTEAFF.

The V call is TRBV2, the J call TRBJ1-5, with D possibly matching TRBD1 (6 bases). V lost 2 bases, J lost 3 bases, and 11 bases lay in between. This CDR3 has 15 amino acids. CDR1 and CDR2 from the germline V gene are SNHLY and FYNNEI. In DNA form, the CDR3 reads TGTGCCAGCAGTGAACAGGGGTCATACAATCAGCCCCAGCATTTT. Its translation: CASSEQGSYNQPQHF.

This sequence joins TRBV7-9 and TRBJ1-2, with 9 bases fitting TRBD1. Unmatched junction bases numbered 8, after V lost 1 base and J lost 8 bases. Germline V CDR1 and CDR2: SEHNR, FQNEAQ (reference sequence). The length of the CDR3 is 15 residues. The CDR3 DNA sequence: TGTGCCAGCAGCTTAGTAGGGGGACAGGGAGGCGGCTACACCTTC. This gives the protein CASSLVGGQGGGYTF.

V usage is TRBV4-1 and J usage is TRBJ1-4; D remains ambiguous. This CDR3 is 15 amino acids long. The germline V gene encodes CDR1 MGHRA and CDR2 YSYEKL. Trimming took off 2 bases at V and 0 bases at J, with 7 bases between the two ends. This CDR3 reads CASSQPTPTNEKLFF. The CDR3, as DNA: TGCGCCAGCAGCCAACCGACACCAACTAATGAAAAACTGTTTTTT.

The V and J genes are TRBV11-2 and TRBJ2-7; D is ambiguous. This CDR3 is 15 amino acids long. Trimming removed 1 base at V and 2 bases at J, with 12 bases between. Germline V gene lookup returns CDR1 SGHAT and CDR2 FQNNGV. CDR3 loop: CASSLVFPVTYEQYF. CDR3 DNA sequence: TGTGCCAGCAGCTTAGTATTTCCGGTAACCTACGAGCAGTACTTC.

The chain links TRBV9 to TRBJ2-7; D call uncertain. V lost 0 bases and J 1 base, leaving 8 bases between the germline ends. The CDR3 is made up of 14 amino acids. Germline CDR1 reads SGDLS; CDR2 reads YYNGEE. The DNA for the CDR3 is TGTGCCAGCAGCGTAGCTGCAGAGTCCTACGAGCAGTACTTC. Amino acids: CASSVAAESYEQYF.

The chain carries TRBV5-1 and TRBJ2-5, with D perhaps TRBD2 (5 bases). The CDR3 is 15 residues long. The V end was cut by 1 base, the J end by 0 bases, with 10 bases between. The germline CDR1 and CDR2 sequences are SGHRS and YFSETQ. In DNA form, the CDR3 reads TGCGCCAGCAGCTTGTTCCCGGGAAACCAAGAGACCCAGTACTTC. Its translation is CASSLFPGNQETQYF.

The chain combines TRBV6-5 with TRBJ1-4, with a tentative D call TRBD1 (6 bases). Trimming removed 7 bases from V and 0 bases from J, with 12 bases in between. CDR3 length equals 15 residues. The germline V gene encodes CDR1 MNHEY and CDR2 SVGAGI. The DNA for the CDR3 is TGTGCCAGCACCCCAGGGGTCACAACTAATGAAAAACTGTTTTTT. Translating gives CASTPGVTTNEKLFF.

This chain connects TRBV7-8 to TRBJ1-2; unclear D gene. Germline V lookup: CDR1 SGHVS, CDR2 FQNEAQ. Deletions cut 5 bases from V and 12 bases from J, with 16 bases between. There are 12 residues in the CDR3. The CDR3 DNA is TGTGCCAGCAGCCCCCCTAGCCGGAGGAACACCTTC. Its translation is CASSPPSRRNTF.

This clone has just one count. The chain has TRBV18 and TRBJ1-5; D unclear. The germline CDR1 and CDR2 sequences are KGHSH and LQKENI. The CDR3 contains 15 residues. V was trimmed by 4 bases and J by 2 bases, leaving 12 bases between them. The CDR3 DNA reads TGTGCCAGCTCACAAGAGGGCGGGGGCAATCAGCCCCAGCATTTT. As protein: CASSQEGGGNQPQHF. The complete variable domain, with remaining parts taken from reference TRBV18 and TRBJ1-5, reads NAGVMQNPRHLVRRRGQEARLRCSPMKGHSHVYWYRQLPEEGLKFMVYLQKENIIDESGMPKERFSAEFPKEGPSILRIQQVVRGDSAAYFCASSQEGGGNQPQHFGDGTRLSIL.

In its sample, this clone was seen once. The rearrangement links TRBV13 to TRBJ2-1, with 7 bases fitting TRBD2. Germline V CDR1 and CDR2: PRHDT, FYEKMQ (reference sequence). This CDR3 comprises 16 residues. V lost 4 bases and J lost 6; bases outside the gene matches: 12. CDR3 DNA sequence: TGTGCCAGCAGCTCTCCCTGGGGGAGGGAGGGCAATGAGCAGTTCTTC. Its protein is CASSSPWGREGNEQFF. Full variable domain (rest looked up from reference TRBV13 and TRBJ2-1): AAGVIQSPRHLIKEKRETATLKCYPIPRHDTVYWYQQGPGQDPQFLISFYEKMQSDKGSIPDRFSAQQFSDYHSELNMSSLELGDSALYFCASSSPWGREGNEQFFGPGTRLTVL.

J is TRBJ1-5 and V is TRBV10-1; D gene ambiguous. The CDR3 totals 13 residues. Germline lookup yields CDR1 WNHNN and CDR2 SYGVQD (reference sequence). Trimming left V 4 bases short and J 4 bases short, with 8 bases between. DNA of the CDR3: TGCGCCAGCAGTGCCTCAGTAAATCAGCCCCAGCATTTT. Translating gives CASSASVNQPQHF.

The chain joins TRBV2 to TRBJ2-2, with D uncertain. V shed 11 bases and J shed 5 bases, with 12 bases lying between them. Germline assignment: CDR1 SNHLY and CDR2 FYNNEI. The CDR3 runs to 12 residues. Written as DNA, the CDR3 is TGTGCCGGAGCGTACGGGACCGGGGAGCTGTTTTTT. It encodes CAGAYGTGELFF.

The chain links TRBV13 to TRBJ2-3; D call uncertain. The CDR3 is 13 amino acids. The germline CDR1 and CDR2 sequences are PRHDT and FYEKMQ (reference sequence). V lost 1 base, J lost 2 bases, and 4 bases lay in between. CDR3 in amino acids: CASSLAPTDTQYF. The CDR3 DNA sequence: TGTGCCAGCAGCTTAGCTCCCACAGATACGCAGTATTTT.

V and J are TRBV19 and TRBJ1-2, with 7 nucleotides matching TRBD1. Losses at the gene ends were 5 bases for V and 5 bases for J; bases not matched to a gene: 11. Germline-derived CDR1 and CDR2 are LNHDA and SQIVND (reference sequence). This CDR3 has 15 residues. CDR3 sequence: CASSYAQGGAYGYTF. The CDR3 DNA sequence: TGTGCCAGTAGTTATGCGCAAGGGGGCGCGTATGGCTACACCTTC.

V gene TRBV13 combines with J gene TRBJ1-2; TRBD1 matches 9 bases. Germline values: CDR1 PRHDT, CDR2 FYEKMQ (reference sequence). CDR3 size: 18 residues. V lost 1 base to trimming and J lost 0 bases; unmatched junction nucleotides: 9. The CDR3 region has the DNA TGTGCCAGCAGCTTAGAGTCTGATTGGACAGGGGCTAACTATGGCTACACCTTC. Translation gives CASSLESDWTGANYGYTF.

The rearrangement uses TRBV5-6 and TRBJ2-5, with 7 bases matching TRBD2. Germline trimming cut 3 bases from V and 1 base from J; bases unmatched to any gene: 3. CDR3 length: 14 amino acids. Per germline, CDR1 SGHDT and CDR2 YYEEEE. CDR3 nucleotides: TGTGCCAGCAGCTGGGCGGGGGTCCAAGAGACCCAGTACTTC. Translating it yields CASSWAGVQETQYF.

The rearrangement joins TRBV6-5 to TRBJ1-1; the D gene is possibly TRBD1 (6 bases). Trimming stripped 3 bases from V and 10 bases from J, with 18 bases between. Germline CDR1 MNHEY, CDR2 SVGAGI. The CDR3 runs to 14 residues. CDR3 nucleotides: TGTGCCAGCAGTTATTCGGGGGCCGGCAATGGAGCTTTCTTT. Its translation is CASSYSGAGNGAFF.

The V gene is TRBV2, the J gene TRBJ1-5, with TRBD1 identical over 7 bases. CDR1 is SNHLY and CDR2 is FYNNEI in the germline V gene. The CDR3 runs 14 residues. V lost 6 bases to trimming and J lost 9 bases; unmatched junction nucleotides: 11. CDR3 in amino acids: CASRATGTIRPQHF. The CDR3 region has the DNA TGTGCCAGCAGGGCGACAGGGACGATTCGGCCCCAGCATTTT.

CDR3 DNA: TGTGCCAGCAGCTTCACCGGGACACCCTCCTACGAGCAGTACTTC. It yields the protein CASSFTGTPSYEQYF. The rearrangement joins TRBV7-2 to TRBJ2-7; tentatively, D is TRBD1 (6 bases). The germline V and J ends were trimmed by 3 bases and 0 bases, with 12 bases remaining between them. Germline-derived CDR1 and CDR2 are SGHTA and FQGNSA. The CDR3 runs 15 residues. The full variable domain, completed using reference TRBV7-2 and TRBJ2-7, is GAGVSQSPSNKVTEKGKDVELRCDPISGHTALYWYRQSLGQGLEFLIYFQGNSAPDKSGLPSDRFSAERTGGSVSTLTIQRTQQEDSAVYLCASSFTGTPSYEQYFGPGTRLTVT.

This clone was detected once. CDR3 amino acids: CAWSVAGGQPQHF. In DNA form, the CDR3 reads TGTGCCTGGAGTGTGGCGGGGGGCCAGCCCCAGCATTTT. V gene TRBV30 combines with J gene TRBJ1-5; a weak D match, TRBD1 (6 bases). CDR1 is GTSNPN, CDR2 SVGIG, per germline (reference sequence). The CDR3 length is 13 residues. Trimming took off 0 bases at V and 7 bases at J, with 10 bases between the two ends.

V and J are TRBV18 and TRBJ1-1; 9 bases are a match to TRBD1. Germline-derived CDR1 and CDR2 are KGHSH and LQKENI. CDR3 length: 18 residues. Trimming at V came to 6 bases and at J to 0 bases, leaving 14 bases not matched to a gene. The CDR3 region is CASSPTFTGGSVNTEAFF. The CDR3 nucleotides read TGTGCCAGCTCCCCCACATTCACAGGGGGCTCGGTGAACACTGAAGCTTTCTTT.

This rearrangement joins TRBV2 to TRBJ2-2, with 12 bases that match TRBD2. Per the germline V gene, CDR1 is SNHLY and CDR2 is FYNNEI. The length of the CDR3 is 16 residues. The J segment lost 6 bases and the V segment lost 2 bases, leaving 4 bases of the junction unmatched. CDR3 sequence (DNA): TGTGCCAGCAGTGAACTAGCGGGGGGGCCCCCCGGGGAGCTGTTTTTT. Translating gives CASSELAGGPPGELFF.

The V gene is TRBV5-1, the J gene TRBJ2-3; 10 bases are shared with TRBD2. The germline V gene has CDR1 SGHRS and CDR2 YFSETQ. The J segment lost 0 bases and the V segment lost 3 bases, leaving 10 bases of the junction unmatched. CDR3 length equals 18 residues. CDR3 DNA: TGCGCCAGCAGCTGGGGTTCTAGCGGGGGAGCTAGCACAGATACGCAGTATTTT. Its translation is CASSWGSSGGASTDTQYF.

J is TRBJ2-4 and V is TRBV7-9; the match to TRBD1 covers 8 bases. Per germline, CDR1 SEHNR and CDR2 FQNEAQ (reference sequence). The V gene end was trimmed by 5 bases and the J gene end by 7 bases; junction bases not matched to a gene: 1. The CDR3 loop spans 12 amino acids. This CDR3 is CASSRQGNIQYF. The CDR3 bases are TGTGCCAGCAGCCGACAGGGGAACATTCAGTACTTC.

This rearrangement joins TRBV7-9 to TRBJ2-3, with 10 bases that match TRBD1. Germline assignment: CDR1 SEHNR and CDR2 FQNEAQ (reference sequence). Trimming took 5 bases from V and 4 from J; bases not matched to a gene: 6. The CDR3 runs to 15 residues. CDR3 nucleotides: TGTGCCAGCAGCCTGGACAGGGGGATCGCAGATACGCAGTATTTT. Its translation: CASSLDRGIADTQYF.

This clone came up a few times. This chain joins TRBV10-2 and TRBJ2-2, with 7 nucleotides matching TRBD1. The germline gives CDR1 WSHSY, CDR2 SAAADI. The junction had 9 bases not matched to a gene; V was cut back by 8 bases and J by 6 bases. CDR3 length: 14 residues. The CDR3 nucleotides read TGCGCCAGCCATACCGACAGGGTGGCCGGGGAGCTGTTTTTT. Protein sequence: CASHTDRVAGELFF.

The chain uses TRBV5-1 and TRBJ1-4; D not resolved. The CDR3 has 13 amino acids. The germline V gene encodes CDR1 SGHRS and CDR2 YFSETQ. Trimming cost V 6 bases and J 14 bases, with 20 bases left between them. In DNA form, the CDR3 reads TGCGCCAGCATGGACCCCCCCCAAACGGGCCTGTTTTTT. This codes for CASMDPPQTGLFF.

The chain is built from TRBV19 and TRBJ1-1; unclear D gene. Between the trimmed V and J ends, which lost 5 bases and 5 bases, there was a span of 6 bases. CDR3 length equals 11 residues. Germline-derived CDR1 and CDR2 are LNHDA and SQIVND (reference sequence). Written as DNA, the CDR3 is TGTGCCAGTAGTGGTCTTACTGAAGCTTTCTTT. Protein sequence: CASSGLTEAFF.

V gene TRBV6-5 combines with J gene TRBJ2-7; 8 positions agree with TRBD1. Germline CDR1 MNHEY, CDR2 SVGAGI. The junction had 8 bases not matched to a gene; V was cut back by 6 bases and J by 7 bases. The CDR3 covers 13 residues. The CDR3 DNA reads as TGTGCCAGCAGCGACAGGGGTCCCTGGGAGCAGTACTTC. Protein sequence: CASSDRGPWEQYF.

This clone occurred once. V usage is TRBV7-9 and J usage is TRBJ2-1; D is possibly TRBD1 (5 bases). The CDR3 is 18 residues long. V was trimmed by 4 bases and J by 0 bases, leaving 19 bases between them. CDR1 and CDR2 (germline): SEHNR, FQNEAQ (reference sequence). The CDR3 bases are TGTGCCAGCAGCTCCCCCACCCCGACAGATAGCTCCTACAATGAGCAGTTCTTC. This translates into CASSSPTPTDSSYNEQFF. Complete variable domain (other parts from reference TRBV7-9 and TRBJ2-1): DTGVSQNPRHKITKRGQNVTFRCDPISEHNRLYWYRQTLGQGPEFLTYFQNEAQLEKSRLLSDRFSAERPKGSFSTLEIQRTEQGDSAMYLCASSSPTPTDSSYNEQFFGPGTRLTVL.

This CDR3 reads CASSPEMGTRGNTIYF. Here the CDR3 DNA reads TGTGCCAGTAGTCCCGAGATGGGGACCCGCGGAAACACCATATATTTT. J is TRBJ1-3 and V is TRBV19, with a weak D call TRBD1 (5 bases). V was pared by 5 bases and J by 4 bases, with 18 bases between. This CDR3 comprises 16 residues. The germline CDR1 and CDR2 sequences are LNHDA and SQIVND (reference sequence).